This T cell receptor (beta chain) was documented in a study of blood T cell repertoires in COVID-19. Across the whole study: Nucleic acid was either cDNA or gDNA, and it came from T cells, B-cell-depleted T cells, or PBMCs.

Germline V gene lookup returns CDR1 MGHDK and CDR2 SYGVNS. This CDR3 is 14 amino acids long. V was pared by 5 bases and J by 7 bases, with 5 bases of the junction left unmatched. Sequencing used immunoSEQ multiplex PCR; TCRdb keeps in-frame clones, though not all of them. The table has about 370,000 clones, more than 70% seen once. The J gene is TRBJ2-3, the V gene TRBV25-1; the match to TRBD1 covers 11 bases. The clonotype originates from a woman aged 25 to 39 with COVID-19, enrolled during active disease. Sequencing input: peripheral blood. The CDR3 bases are TGTGCCAGCAGTACGGACAGGGGGCCATATACGCAGTATTTT. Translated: CASSTDRGPYTQYF.